This T cell receptor (beta chain) was observed in a study of tumor-infiltrating lymphocytes in primary liver carcinoma. Study-level findings and limits: Because of bulk unsorted sampling, CD4+ and CD8+ repertoires were not subjected to comparison.

With regard to this clonotype: Its specificity is not known.

They got blood RNA out of unsorted whole blood and also pulled out germline DNA. From approximately 0.5 ug of total RNA, TCR beta-specific cDNA was reverse-transcribed using a constant-region primer. Slightly modified ARM-PCR, run as three nested multiplex PCR rounds, produced the TCR beta libraries. Running nine to ten cycles apiece, the first two PCR rounds relied on TRBV1-TRBV30 forward primers together with a C-beta reverse primer. TCRdb analysed the multiplex PCR reads with MiXCR anew, one entry per CDR3 protein. Here the sample spans about 310,000 distinct CDR3 sequences, about three fifths being singletons. The V end was cut by 7 bases, the J end by 8 bases, with 24 bases between. The CDR3 is 16 amino acids. Germline V gene data show CDR1 as SEHNR and CDR2 as FQNEAQ (reference sequence).

This TCR derives from a woman in her thirties with primary liver carcinoma and hepatitis B virus infection. Sample: peripheral blood. This chain uses TRBV7-9 with TRBJ2-1, with D perhaps matching TRBD2 (5 bases). The CDR3 region is CASTLLSGKTDDEQFF. For the CDR3, the DNA is TGTGCCAGCACACTACTCAGCGGAAAAACCGACGATGAGCAGTTCTTC.